This T cell receptor (beta chain) was recorded in a study of Ad26.COV2.S vaccination and SARS-CoV-2 variants. Study outcomes and limitations: Assessments of TCR breadth and depth may have underestimated the total T cell responses.

The CDR3 is 15 residues long. Germline V gene data show CDR1 as MDHEN and CDR2 as SYDVKM. Germline trimming cut 2 bases from V and 3 bases from J; bases unmatched to any gene: 2. Treatment described: some 19 received Ad26.COV2.S at low or high dose, single or two shots; about 5 received placebo; per-sample allocation not given. Following the first vaccine or placebo injection, samples were taken on day 63. As to this clone: As yet, its antigen is unknown.

The protocol was immunoSEQ multiplex PCR, while the TCRdb copy is restricted to in-frame clones and leaves out a portion. The table records about 410,000 clones, approximately 90% of them present only once. This clonotype was obtained from a person between 18 and 65 years old who received the Ad26.COV2.S COVID-19 vaccine or a placebo. This sample comprised peripheral blood, obtained in a trial of Ad26.COV2.S vaccine versus placebo. The genes are TRBV28 and TRBJ2-1; 9 bases map to TRBD2. CDR3 sequence reads: CASSLLAGNYNEQFF. The DNA for the CDR3 is TGTGCCAGCAGTTTACTAGCGGGGAACTACAATGAGCAGTTCTTC.